These 23 T cell receptor beta chains were all obtained from the same sample, sequenced in a study of cytomegalovirus exposure and HLA in healthy donors (dated by TCRdb to 2017 to 2019). Library preparation was by the immunoSEQ multiplex PCR assay. A mixture of 60 forward primers for TCR Vbeta segments and 13 reverse primers for TCR Jbeta segments was used in the multiplex PCR. The table comes from immuneACCESS by way of TCRdb, which keeps in-frame sequences with V and J called. Part of the clones is missing from these tables; in studies checked, under half for an unresolved V gene and the rest for unknown reasons. In this sample the table shows more than 140,000 clones, roughly four fifths of which occur a single time. The leading ten clones occupy around 3% of the sample. Source material: PBMCs. These receptors all stem from a man aged 18 to 29 in good health and CMV-seropositive.

V is TRBV28 and J is TRBJ1-5, with D perhaps TRBD1 (5 bases). Trimming left V 5 bases short and J 6 bases short, with 11 bases between. This CDR3 is 13 amino acids long. CDR1 MDHEN and CDR2 SYDVKM come from the germline V gene. CDR3 nucleotide sequence: TGTGCCAGCAGTCTAGGAGGGGTTCAGCCCCAGCATTTT. Its protein product is CASSLGGVQPQHF.

The genes are TRBV7-9 and TRBJ2-2, with D possibly TRBD2 on 5 matching bases. V was shortened by 6 bases and J by 7 bases, with 15 bases between the two germline ends. Germline V gives CDR1 SEHNR, CDR2 FQNEAQ (reference sequence). The CDR3 has 14 residues. CDR3 DNA sequence: TGTGCCAGCAGTCCTGCCCTAGCCTTCGGGGAGCTGTTTTTT. Protein: CASSPALAFGELFF.

J is TRBJ1-5 and V is TRBV4-1, with TRBD1 as a possible D gene (6 bases). V dropped 4 bases and J dropped 7 bases, with 11 bases sitting between them. The CDR3 has 13 residues. Germline assignment: CDR1 MGHRA and CDR2 YSYEKL. CDR3 sequence: CASSPMGAQPQHF. DNA for the CDR3: TGCGCCAGCAGCCCCATGGGGGCGCAGCCCCAGCATTTT.

This chain connects TRBV6-5 to TRBJ2-7, with D maybe TRBD2 (6 bases). CDR1 MNHEY and CDR2 SVGAGI come from the germline V gene. V was pared by 2 bases and J by 0 bases, with 11 bases between. CDR3 size: 15 residues. CDR3: CASSYGRPSSYEQYF. The DNA for the CDR3 is TGTGCCAGCAGTTACGGGAGGCCGAGCTCCTACGAGCAGTACTTC.

The chain is built from TRBV7-2 and TRBJ2-3; 11 bases are a match to TRBD1. CDR1 is SGHTA, CDR2 FQGNSA, per germline. V trimming: 8 bases; J trimming: 5 bases; junction bases outside the gene matches: 6. The CDR3 spans 14 residues. CDR3 sequence: CASGGQGAVDTQYF. CDR3 sequence (DNA): TGTGCCAGCGGCGGACAGGGGGCCGTAGATACGCAGTATTTT.

This sequence joins TRBV29-1 and TRBJ2-3; TRBD1 matches 8 bases. Losses at the gene ends were 5 bases for V and 4 bases for J; bases not matched to a gene: 8. This CDR3 spans 14 amino acids. Looked up from germline, CDR1 is SQVTM and CDR2 is ANQGSEA. The CDR3 loop reads CSVRTGLSPDTQYF. CDR3 bases: TGCAGCGTTCGGACAGGGTTAAGCCCAGATACGCAGTATTTT.

The chain links TRBV28 to TRBJ2-3; TRBD2 matches 10 bases. V gave up 3 bases and J gave up 2 bases; unmatched junction bases: 8. Germline V gives CDR1 MDHEN, CDR2 SYDVKM. The CDR3 totals 17 residues. CDR3 region: CASSLGIAGGFTDTQYF. The CDR3 coding sequence is TGTGCCAGCAGTTTGGGGATAGCGGGAGGCTTCACAGATACGCAGTATTTT.

CDR3 region: CASSPRGQGTYEQYF. The CDR3 region has the DNA TGCGCCAGCAGCCCGCGGGGACAGGGGACGTACGAGCAGTACTTC. The gene calls are TRBV5-1 and TRBJ2-7; TRBD1 matches at 10 bases. Germline CDR1 reads SGHRS; CDR2 reads YFSETQ. The length of the CDR3 is 15 residues. Trimming cost V 4 bases and J 4 bases; bases outside gene matches: 8.

The rearrangement joins TRBV18 to TRBJ2-1; TRBD2 aligns across 10 bases. The CDR3 length is 15 residues. Per the germline V gene, CDR1 is KGHSH and CDR2 is LQKENI. J gave up 7 bases and V 3 bases, and 6 bases lay outside the gene matches. CDR3 protein: CASSPRAGGQNEQFF. CDR3 coding DNA: TGTGCCAGCTCACCGAGAGCGGGAGGGCAGAATGAGCAGTTCTTC.

The V call is TRBV4-1, the J call TRBJ1-1, with a weak D call TRBD1 (5 bases). The CDR3 totals 13 residues. Germline CDR1 and CDR2: MGHRA and YSYEKL. V lost 8 bases and J 1 base, leaving 11 bases between the germline ends. The CDR3, as DNA: TGCGCCAGCTCCGACAGCCGGAACACTGAAGCTTTCTTT. Its protein product is CASSDSRNTEAFF.

This chain joins TRBV6-1 and TRBJ2-2, with unresolved D. Trimming cost V 8 bases and J 1 base, with 8 bases left between them. From germline, CDR1 is MNHNS and CDR2 SASEGT. The CDR3 runs 13 residues. CDR3 nucleotide sequence: TGTGCCAGCGGGCACAGGAACACCGGGGAGCTGTTTTTT. This codes for CASGHRNTGELFF.

The chain uses TRBV28 and TRBJ2-7; 7 bases map to TRBD2. The ends lost 4 bases at V and 4 bases at J; junction bases unmatched: 10. This CDR3 is 15 amino acids long. CDR1 and CDR2 from the germline V gene are MDHEN and SYDVKM. The CDR3 bases are TGTGCCAGCAGTTCCTACTTAACTAGCGTGTACGAGCAGTACTTC. As protein: CASSSYLTSVYEQYF.

In its sample, this clone was seen once. This rearrangement joins TRBV27 to TRBJ1-1; 9 positions match TRBD1. V lost 5 bases to trimming and J lost 6 bases; unmatched junction nucleotides: 7. The germline gives CDR1 MNHEY, CDR2 SMNVEV (reference sequence). The CDR3 length is 14 residues. The CDR3 DNA reads TGTGCCAGCAGTCCGGGACAGGGCATGGCTGAAGCTTTCTTT. Its translation is CASSPGQGMAEAFF.

The CDR3 DNA sequence: TGTGCCAGCAGTTTCGAGGGAACTAACTATGGCTACACCTTC. Translation: CASSFEGTNYGYTF. The chain joins TRBV27 to TRBJ1-2; D remains unclear. From germline, CDR1 is MNHEY and CDR2 SMNVEV (reference sequence). The CDR3 spans 14 residues. With 3 bases removed from V and 0 bases from J, the gap between germline ends came to 8 bases.

The chain employs TRBV5-6 and TRBJ2-7; 11 bases agree with TRBD1. V lost 1 base to trimming and J lost 5 bases; unmatched junction nucleotides: 5. This CDR3 is 15 amino acids long. CDR1 and CDR2 from the germline V gene are SGHDT and YYEEEE. CDR3 sequence reads: CASSLFGTGGHEQYF. In DNA, the CDR3 is TGTGCCAGCAGCTTGTTTGGGACAGGGGGACACGAGCAGTACTTC.

CDR3 bases: TGTGCCAGCAGTAGGTCGGGACAGGGTAACTACGAGCAGTACTTC. Translation gives CASSRSGQGNYEQYF. The V and J genes are TRBV6-5 and TRBJ2-7, with TRBD1 matching 9 bases. This CDR3 is built from 15 residues. The ends lost 5 bases at V and 3 bases at J; junction bases unmatched: 8. Germline V gene lookup returns CDR1 MNHEY and CDR2 SVGAGI.

The J gene is TRBJ2-4, the V gene TRBV7-9; the match to TRBD2 covers 7 bases. Germline V gene sequence: CDR1 SEHNR, CDR2 FQNEAQ (reference sequence). The V and J ends lost 5 bases and 5 bases, in that order; junction bases with no gene match: 3. CDR3 length: 13 residues. The CDR3 region has the DNA TGTGCCAGCAGCCCCGGACTAGAAAACATTCAGTACTTC. Translation gives CASSPGLENIQYF.

Comments on this clone: At one boundary the junction diverges from the germline segment, which might be a read error. The rearrangement links TRBV7-7 to TRBJ2-7; 8 bases are a match to TRBD1. Germline CDR1 SSHAT, CDR2 FNYEAQ (reference sequence). The CDR3 is 15 amino acids. The CDR3, as DNA: TGTGCTAGCAGCTCAGAGCCTACAGGGGGCTACGAGCAGTACTTC. It specifies CASSSEPTGGYEQYF.

The chain carries TRBV5-1 and TRBJ1-3; the match to TRBD1 covers 9 bases. Trimming at V came to 1 base and at J to 4 bases, leaving 3 bases not matched to a gene. CDR1 and CDR2 from the germline V gene are SGHRS and YFSETQ. The CDR3 runs 15 residues. CDR3: CASSLTGGEGNTIYF. DNA of the CDR3: TGCGCCAGCAGCTTGACAGGGGGCGAGGGAAACACCATATATTTT.

This chain links TRBV19 with TRBJ2-2, with D possibly being TRBD2 (6 bases). Germline CDR1 is LNHDA and CDR2 is SQIVND (reference sequence). V dropped 3 bases and J dropped 2 bases, with 10 bases sitting between them. CDR3 size: 15 residues. The CDR3 loop reads CASSMVSGNTGELFF. The CDR3 bases are TGTGCCAGTAGTATGGTTAGCGGAAACACCGGGGAGCTGTTTTTT. The variable domain in full, completed from reference TRBV19 and TRBJ2-2, reads DGGITQSPKYLFRKEGQNVTLSCEQNLNHDAMYWYRQDPGQGLRLIYYSQIVNDFQKGDIAEGYSVSREKKESFPLTVTSAQKNPTAFYLCASSMVSGNTGELFFGEGSRLTVL.

Here the CDR3 DNA reads TGTGCCAGCAGCGACAGACCCTACGAGCAGTACTTC. Translated, it gives CASSDRPYEQYF. This chain uses TRBV6-5 with TRBJ2-7; tentative D call: TRBD1 (5 bases). Germline V gives CDR1 MNHEY, CDR2 SVGAGI. V was cut by 6 bases and J by 2 bases, with 8 bases left in between. The CDR3 sequence is 12 residues long.

V gene TRBV10-1 combines with J gene TRBJ2-4; TRBD2 matches 8 bases. The CDR3 sequence is 14 residues long. V shed 2 bases, J shed 12 bases, and the junction held 9 bases outside the gene matches. CDR1 is WNHNN, CDR2 SYGVQD, per germline (reference sequence). CDR3 protein: CASSELSAGGAQYF. CDR3 sequence (DNA): TGCGCCAGCAGTGAGCTGTCGGCGGGGGGAGCTCAGTACTTC.

The rearrangement uses TRBV6-1 and TRBJ2-2, with TRBD1 identical over 8 bases. CDR3 size: 17 residues. V shed 3 bases and J 7 bases; nucleotides not matched to a gene: 13. Germline V gene data show CDR1 as MNHNS and CDR2 as SASEGT. CDR3 nucleotide sequence: TGTGCCAGCAGTGAGGGCAGGGGGCGCCTAAGGGTCGGGGAGCTGTTTTTT. As protein: CASSEGRGRLRVGELFF.